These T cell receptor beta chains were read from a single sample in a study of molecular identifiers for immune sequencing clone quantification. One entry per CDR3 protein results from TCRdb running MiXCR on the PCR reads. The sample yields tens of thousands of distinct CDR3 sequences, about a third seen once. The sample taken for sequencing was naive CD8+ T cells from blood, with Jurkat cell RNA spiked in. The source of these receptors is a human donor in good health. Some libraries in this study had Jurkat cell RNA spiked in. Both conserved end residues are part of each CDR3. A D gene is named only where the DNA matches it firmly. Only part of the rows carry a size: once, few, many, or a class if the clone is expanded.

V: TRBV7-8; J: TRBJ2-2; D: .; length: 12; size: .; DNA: TGTGCCAGCAGCTTACTCCCCGTGGAACTGTTTTTT; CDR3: CASSLLPVELFF
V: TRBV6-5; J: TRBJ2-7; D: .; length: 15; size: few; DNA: TGTGCCAGCAGTTACTCGGGGGACGTCGTTGGACAGCAGTACTTC; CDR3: CASSYSGDVVGQQYF
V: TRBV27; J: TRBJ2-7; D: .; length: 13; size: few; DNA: TGTGCCAGCAGTTCCGGCTTGGGGTACGAGCAGTACTTC; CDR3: CASSSGLGYEQYF
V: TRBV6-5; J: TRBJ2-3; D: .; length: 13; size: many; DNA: TGTGCCAGCAGTCCCGACTGGCCAGATACGCAGTATTTT; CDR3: CASSPDWPDTQYF
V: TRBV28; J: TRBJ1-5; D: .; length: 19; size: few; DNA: TGTGCCAGCAGTTTAAATCCCGGGGAAGCTACCCTTTTGGATCAGCCCCAGCATTTT; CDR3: CASSLNPGEATLLDQPQHF
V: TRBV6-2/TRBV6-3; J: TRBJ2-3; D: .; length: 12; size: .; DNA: TGTGCCAGCAGCTCACCACCCGATACGCAGTATTTT; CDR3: CASSSPPDTQYF
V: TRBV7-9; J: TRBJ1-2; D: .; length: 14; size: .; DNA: TGTGCCAGCAGCCCCGTGCAGGAATACTATGGCTACACCTTC; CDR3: CASSPVQEYYGYTF
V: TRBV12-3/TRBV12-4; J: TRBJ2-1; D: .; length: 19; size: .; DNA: TGTGCCACCCAGGGTCAACGGGTCCGGGCTTCAGGGCCAGACAATGAGCAGTTCTTC; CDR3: CATQGQRVRASGPDNEQFF
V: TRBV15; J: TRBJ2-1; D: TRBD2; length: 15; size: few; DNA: TGTGCCACCGCTCCTCGGACTAGCGGGAGTAACGAGCAGTTCTTC; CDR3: CATAPRTSGSNEQFF
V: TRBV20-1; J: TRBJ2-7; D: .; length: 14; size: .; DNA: TGCAGTGCTAGTCATTTGGACAACTCCTACGAGCAGTACTTC; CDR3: CSASHLDNSYEQYF
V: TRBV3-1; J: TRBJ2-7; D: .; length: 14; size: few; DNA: TGTGCCAGCAGCCAGAGGACAGCTACCTACGAGCAGTACTTC; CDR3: CASSQRTATYEQYF
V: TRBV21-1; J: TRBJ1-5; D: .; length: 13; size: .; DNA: TGTGCCAGCAGTATATCTAGCAATCAGCCCCAGCATTTT; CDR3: CASSISSNQPQHF
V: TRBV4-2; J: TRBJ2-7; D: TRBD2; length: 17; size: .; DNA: TGTGCCAGCAGCCAAGAAGGGAGGACTAGCGGGATGTACGAGCAGTACTTC; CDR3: CASSQEGRTSGMYEQYF
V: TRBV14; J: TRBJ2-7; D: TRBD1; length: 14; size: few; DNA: TGTGCCAGCAGCCGAACGGGACAGGGGGGTGAGCAGTACTTC; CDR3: CASSRTGQGGEQYF
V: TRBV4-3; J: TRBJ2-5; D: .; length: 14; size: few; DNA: TGCGCCAGCAGTCCCGGACGGTTACAAGAGACCCAGTACTTC; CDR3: CASSPGRLQETQYF
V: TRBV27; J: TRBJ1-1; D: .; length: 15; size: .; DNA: TGTGCCAGCAGTTTATCTGGCACCCTGAGCACTGAAGCTTTCTTT; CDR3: CASSLSGTLSTEAFF
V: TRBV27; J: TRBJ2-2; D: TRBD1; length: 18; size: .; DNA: TGTGCCAGCAGTTTATCGGGGGGGACAGGGCTCTACACCGGGGAGCTGTTTTTT; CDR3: CASSLSGGTGLYTGELFF
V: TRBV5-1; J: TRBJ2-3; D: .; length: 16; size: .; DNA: TGCGCCAGCAGCTTGTCCTCGCGGACTAGCACAGATACGCAGTATTTT; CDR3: CASSLSSRTSTDTQYF
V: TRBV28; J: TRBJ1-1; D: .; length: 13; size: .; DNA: TGTGCCAGCAGTTCCCTCCTATTCACTGAAGCTATCTTT; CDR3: CASSSLLFTEAIF
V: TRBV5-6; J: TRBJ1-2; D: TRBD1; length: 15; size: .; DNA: TGTGCCAGCAGCCGGCAGGGGGGCTATGTACAGGGCTACACCTTC; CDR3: CASSRQGGYVQGYTF
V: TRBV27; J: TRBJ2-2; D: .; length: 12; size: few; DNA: TGTGCCAGCAGTACATTGACCGGGGAGCTGTTTTTT; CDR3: CASSTLTGELFF
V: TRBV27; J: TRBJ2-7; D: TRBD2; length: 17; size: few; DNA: TGTGCCAGCAGTAGGCTAGCGGGAGCCCCTGTTCCCTACGAGCAGTACTTC; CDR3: CASSRLAGAPVPYEQYF
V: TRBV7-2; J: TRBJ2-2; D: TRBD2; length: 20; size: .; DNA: TGTGCCAGCAACAAAGCACCGGGACTAGCGGGAGGGCCGTTCACCGGGGAGCTGTTTTTT; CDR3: CASNKAPGLAGGPFTGELFF
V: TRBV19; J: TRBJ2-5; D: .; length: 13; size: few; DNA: TGTGCCAGTAGTATCGGACAGCGCGGGACCCAGTACTTC; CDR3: CASSIGQRGTQYF
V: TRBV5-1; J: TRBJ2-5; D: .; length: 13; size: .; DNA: TGCGCCAGCAGCCAGGAGGGTTGGGAGACCCAGTACTTC; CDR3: CASSQEGWETQYF
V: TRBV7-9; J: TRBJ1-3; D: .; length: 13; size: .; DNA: TGTGCCAGCAGCTCAGGAAAAGGAAACACCATATATTTT; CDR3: CASSSGKGNTIYF
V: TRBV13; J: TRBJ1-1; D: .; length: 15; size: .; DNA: TGTGCCAGCAGCCAGCCGTCTACTGCGAACACTGAAGCTATCTTT; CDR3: CASSQPSTANTEAIF
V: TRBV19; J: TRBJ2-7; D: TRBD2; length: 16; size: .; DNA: TGTGCCAGTAGTCAGACTAGCGGGAGTCTTTCCTACGAGCAGTACTTC; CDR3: CASSQTSGSLSYEQYF
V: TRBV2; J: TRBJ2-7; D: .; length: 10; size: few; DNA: TGTGCCAGCAGTCATAGCGAGCAGTACTTC; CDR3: CASSHSEQYF
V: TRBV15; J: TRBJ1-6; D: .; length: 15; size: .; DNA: TGTGCCACCAGCGTGCGGGGACAAAGTAATTCACCCCTCCACTTT; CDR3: CATSVRGQSNSPLHF